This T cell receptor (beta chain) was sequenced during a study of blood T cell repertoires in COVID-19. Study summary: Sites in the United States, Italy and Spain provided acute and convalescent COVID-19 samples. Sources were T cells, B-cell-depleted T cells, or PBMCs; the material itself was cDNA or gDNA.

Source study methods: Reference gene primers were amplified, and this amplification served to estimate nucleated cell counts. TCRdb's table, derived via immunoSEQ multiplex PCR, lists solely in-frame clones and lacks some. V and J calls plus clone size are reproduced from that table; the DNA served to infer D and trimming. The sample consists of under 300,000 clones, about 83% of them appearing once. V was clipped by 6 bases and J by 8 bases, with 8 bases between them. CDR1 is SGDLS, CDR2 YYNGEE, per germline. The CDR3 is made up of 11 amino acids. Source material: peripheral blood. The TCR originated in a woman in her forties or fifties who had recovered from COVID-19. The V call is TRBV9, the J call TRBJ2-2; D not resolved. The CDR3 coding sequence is TGTGCCAGCACCCAAGAGGGGGAGCTGTTTTTT. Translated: CASTQEGELFF.